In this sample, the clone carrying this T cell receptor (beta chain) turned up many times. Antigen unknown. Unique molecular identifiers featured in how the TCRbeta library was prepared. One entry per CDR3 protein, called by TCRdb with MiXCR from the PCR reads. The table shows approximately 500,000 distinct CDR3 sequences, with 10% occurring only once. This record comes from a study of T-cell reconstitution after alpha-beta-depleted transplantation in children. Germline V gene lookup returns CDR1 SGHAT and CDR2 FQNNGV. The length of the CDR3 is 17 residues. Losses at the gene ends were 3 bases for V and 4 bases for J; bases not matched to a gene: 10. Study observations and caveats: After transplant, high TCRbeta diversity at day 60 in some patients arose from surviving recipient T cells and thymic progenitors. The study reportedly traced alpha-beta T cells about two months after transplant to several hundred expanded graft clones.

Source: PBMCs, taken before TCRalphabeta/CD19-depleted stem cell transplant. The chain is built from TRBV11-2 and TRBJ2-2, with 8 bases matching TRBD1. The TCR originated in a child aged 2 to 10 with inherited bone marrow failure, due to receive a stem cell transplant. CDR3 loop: CASSFLNQGARTGELFF. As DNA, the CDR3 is TGTGCCAGCAGCTTTTTAAACCAGGGGGCGCGCACCGGGGAGCTGTTTTTT.